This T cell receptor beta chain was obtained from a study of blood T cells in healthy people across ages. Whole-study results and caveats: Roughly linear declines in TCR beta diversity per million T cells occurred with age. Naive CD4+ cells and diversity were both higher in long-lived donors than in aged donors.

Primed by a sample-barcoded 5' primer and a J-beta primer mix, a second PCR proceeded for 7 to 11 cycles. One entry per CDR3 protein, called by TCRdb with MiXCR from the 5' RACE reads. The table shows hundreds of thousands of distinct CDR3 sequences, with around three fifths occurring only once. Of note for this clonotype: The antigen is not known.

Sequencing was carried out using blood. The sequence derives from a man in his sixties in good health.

The CDR3 here is CASSLAPSSYNEQFF. The CDR3 nucleotides read TGTGCCAGCAGCTTAGCTCCAAGCTCCTACAATGAGCAGTTCTTC. This rearrangement joins TRBV7-2 to TRBJ2-1; D is unclear. V was cut by 0 bases and J by 0 bases, with 6 bases left in between. The length of the CDR3 is 15 residues. Looked up from germline, CDR1 is SGHTA and CDR2 is FQGNSA.